This T cell receptor beta chain was found in a study of blood T cells in healthy people across ages. A second about 6 to 12 cycle PCR used barcoded and J-beta primers. From the 5' RACE reads, TCRdb called clonotypes with MiXCR, one entry per CDR3 protein. The repertoire holds around 1,500,000 distinct CDR3 sequences, roughly 28% seen once, with 7.7% in the top ten. The CDR3 consists of 14 residues. Germline lookup yields CDR1 MNHNY and CDR2 SVGAGI (reference sequence). Trimming took 2 bases from V and 6 from J, leaving 10 bases between them. The table lists this clonotype with a few counts. The chain links TRBV6-6 to TRBJ1-4; the D gene is possibly TRBD1 (5 bases). The material sequenced was blood. The sequence derives from a woman aged 25 to 39 in good health. The CDR3 is CASSYGGTDEKLFF. The CDR3 DNA follows: TGTGCCAGCAGTTACGGGGGGACGGATGAAAAACTGTTTTTT.